This record concerns one T cell receptor (beta chain) sequence. Unique molecular identifiers were attached to individual cDNA molecules. TCRdb redid the calling of the 5' RACE reads with MiXCR, one entry per CDR3 protein. The sample yields more than 55,000 distinct CDR3 sequences, 10% to 15% seen once. This record comes from a study of early T cells in non-severe SARS-CoV-2 infection. Study details: The sequenced material was bulk RNA from unsorted whole blood, and its chains were unpaired.

The V end lost 5 bases, the J end lost 7 bases, and 15 bases lay between the germline ends. CDR1 is SQVTM, CDR2 ANQGSEA, per germline. The CDR3 is made up of 12 amino acids. V is TRBV29-1 and J is TRBJ2-7; D tentatively fits TRBD1 or TRBD2 (6 bases each). The source is an adult who was a healthcare worker with PCR-confirmed SARS-CoV-2 infection or an uninfected control (not recorded which). Material: whole blood. The CDR3 nucleotides read TGCAGCGTTAGATCAGGGGCGGGGGAGCAGTACTTC. Amino acids: CSVRSGAGEQYF.